The following is a TCR beta chain sequence with its context. The antigen remains unidentified. The CDR3 runs 17 residues. Trimming took 3 bases from V and 7 from J; bases not matched to a gene: 13. The germline V gene encodes CDR1 ENHRY and CDR2 SYGVKD. The source of the sample is a study of T-cell reconstitution after alpha-beta-depleted transplantation in children. Study results and caveats: It was newly produced T cells that mostly accounted for T-cell counts and diversity one year after transplant. As was reported, about two months after transplant, alpha-beta T cells came from several hundred expanded graft clones. From surviving recipient T cells and thymic progenitors came the high day-60 TCRbeta diversity observed in some patients.

Unique molecular identifiers were incorporated during preparation of the TCRbeta library. TCRdb reprocessed the PCR reads via MiXCR and lists one record per CDR3 protein. Of 250,000 to 400,000 distinct CDR3 sequences in the sample, approximately 23% were seen once. Material: PBMCs, mostly from graft donor cells, obtained 180 days after TCRalphabeta/CD19-depleted stem cell transplant. The sequence was collected from a male patient under 18 who had a stem cell transplant for acute lymphoblastic leukemia, so the T cells may come from the graft donor. The rearrangement links TRBV10-3 to TRBJ2-1; 9 positions agree with TRBD1. The CDR3 is CAISDVDPGTGINEQFF. In DNA form, the CDR3 reads TGTGCCATCAGTGACGTTGACCCCGGGACAGGGATTAATGAGCAGTTCTTC.